The 31 T cell receptor beta chains below were found in one sample sequenced in a study of T cell changes during pregnancy in multiple sclerosis. Sequencing was performed with immunoSEQ multiplex PCR; in TCRdb, only in-frame clones are kept and a portion is missing. The sample includes around 40,000 clones, 85% to 95% of them seen just once. Here the sequenced sample was CD4+ T cells from peripheral blood mononuclear cells, taken in the second trimester of pregnancy. All receptors come from a female donor with multiple sclerosis, enrolled in a pregnancy study.

The chain employs TRBV19 and TRBJ2-7; D is perhaps TRBD2 (5 bases). Germline V lookup: CDR1 LNHDA, CDR2 SQIVND (reference sequence). Trimming took off 5 bases at V and 6 bases at J, with 14 bases between the two ends. The CDR3 length is 13 residues. The CDR3 spells CASSLRAAGEQYF. DNA of the CDR3: TGTGCCAGTAGTCTCCGGGCCGCGGGCGAGCAGTACTTC.

This sequence joins TRBV7-6 and TRBJ1-1, with unresolved D. V lost 5 bases, J lost 0 bases, and 7 bases lay in between. The CDR3 spans 13 residues. Germline V CDR1 and CDR2: SGHVS, FNYEAQ. The CDR3 loop reads CASSPSVNTEAFF. In DNA, the CDR3 is TGTGCCAGCAGCCCCTCAGTGAACACTGAAGCTTTCTTT.

This rearrangement joins TRBV7-9 to TRBJ2-1; 10 bases are shared with TRBD2. Germline values: CDR1 SEHNR, CDR2 FQNEAQ (reference sequence). The CDR3 has 14 residues. Trimming cost V 5 bases and J 7 bases; bases outside gene matches: 5. This CDR3 reads CASSLGLAVNEQFF. CDR3 nucleotide sequence: TGTGCCAGCAGCCTCGGACTAGCGGTTAATGAGCAGTTCTTC.

This clone occurred once. The chain joins TRBV6-5 to TRBJ2-1; TRBD2 agrees at 8 bases. The J segment lost 9 bases and the V segment lost 6 bases, leaving 13 bases of the junction unmatched. CDR1 and CDR2 (germline): MNHEY, SVGAGI. The CDR3 sequence is 15 residues long. The CDR3 nucleotides are TGTGCCAGCAGCCCCAGGGCGGGGGGAAATGGTGAGCAGTTCTTC. Its translation is CASSPRAGGNGEQFF.

The genes are TRBV10-3 and TRBJ2-3; weak D call: TRBD1 (5 bases). The CDR3 totals 11 residues. The germline V and J ends were trimmed by 9 bases and 6 bases, with 10 bases remaining between them. CDR1 and CDR2 (germline): ENHRY, SYGVKD. The DNA for the CDR3 is TGTGCCATAGGGGTGGCGGATACGCAGTATTTT. Translating gives CAIGVADTQYF.

The chain joins TRBV6-5 to TRBJ2-4; a weak D match, TRBD2 (6 bases). Germline V gives CDR1 MNHEY, CDR2 SVGAGI. V was clipped by 2 bases and J by 6 bases, with 14 bases between them. There are 15 residues in the CDR3. The CDR3: CASSYEAGRSNIQYF. The CDR3 nucleotides are TGTGCCAGCAGTTACGAGGCGGGGCGCTCAAACATTCAGTACTTC.

This CDR3 reads CASSPHLGQGMNEQFF. The CDR3 DNA reads as TGTGCCAGCAGCCCTCACCTAGGACAGGGCATGAATGAGCAGTTCTTC. The V gene is TRBV9, the J gene TRBJ2-1; 8 positions match TRBD1. The V and J ends lost 4 bases and 7 bases, in that order; junction bases with no gene match: 13. The CDR3 consists of 16 residues. Germline assignment: CDR1 SGDLS and CDR2 YYNGEE.

The chain links TRBV5-4 to TRBJ2-1; a possible D gene is TRBD2 (5 bases). Germline values: CDR1 SGHNT, CDR2 YYREEE (reference sequence). The CDR3 runs 14 residues. V lost 0 bases and J 6 bases, leaving 10 bases between the germline ends. CDR3: CASSLVLAGNEQFF. CDR3 nucleotides: TGTGCCAGCAGCTTGGTGCTAGCAGGCAATGAGCAGTTCTTC.

This clone was seen only once. This chain connects TRBV27 to TRBJ2-1; TRBD2 matches at 8 bases. CDR1 MNHEY and CDR2 SMNVEV come from the germline V gene (reference sequence). The trim removed 4 bases at V and 4 bases at J, leaving 6 bases unmatched. The CDR3 is 15 residues long. CDR3 DNA sequence: TGTGCCAGCAGTTCCCACGTAGCGGGGTACAATGAGCAGTTCTTC. Amino acid sequence: CASSSHVAGYNEQFF.

The chain is built from TRBV7-9 and TRBJ2-3, with D unresolved. This CDR3 contains 15 residues. CDR1 SEHNR and CDR2 FQNEAQ come from the germline V gene (reference sequence). V was cut by 1 base and J by 0 bases, with 8 bases left in between. This CDR3 is CASSLGETSTDTQYF. CDR3 DNA: TGTGCCAGCAGCTTAGGTGAAACTAGCACAGATACGCAGTATTTT.

The CDR3 protein is CASSEYRTESYNEQFF. DNA of the CDR3: TGTGCCAGCAGTGAATACCGGACAGAGAGCTACAATGAGCAGTTCTTC. The V and J genes are TRBV6-1 and TRBJ2-1; perhaps TRBD1 as D (6 bases). The V end was cut by 2 bases, the J end by 3 bases, with 14 bases between. The CDR3 sequence is 16 residues long. The germline CDR1 and CDR2 sequences are MNHNS and SASEGT.

This sequence joins TRBV7-9 and TRBJ1-1; D remains unclear. Looked up from germline, CDR1 is SEHNR and CDR2 is FQNEAQ (reference sequence). Trimming shortened V by 3 bases and J by 4 bases, and 15 bases separated the two germline ends. This CDR3 is 15 amino acids long. The DNA for the CDR3 is TGTGCCAGCAGCTTCATACGGGGTAGGGTCACTGAAGCTTTCTTT. Protein sequence: CASSFIRGRVTEAFF.

The chain recombines TRBV29-1 with TRBJ2-3; D is unclear. CDR1 is SQVTM, CDR2 ANQGSEA, per germline. The CDR3 consists of 12 residues. Trimming pared 5 bases from V and 0 bases from J, leaving 6 bases between. DNA of the CDR3: TGCAGCGTTTCTCCGAGCACAGATACGCAGTATTTT. Translating gives CSVSPSTDTQYF.

The V gene is TRBV7-6, the J gene TRBJ1-2, with a tentative D call TRBD1 (5 bases). Germline-derived CDR1 and CDR2 are SGHVS and FNYEAQ. V was shortened by 2 bases and J by 0 bases, with 13 bases between the two germline ends. This CDR3 spans 16 amino acids. The CDR3 spells CASSLQGPGANYGYTF. In nucleotides, the CDR3 is TGTGCCAGCAGCTTACAGGGCCCCGGAGCTAACTATGGCTACACCTTC.

This clone was counted a single time. The chain carries TRBV11-2 and TRBJ2-5; TRBD1 agrees at 8 bases. The ends lost 1 base at V and 5 bases at J; junction bases unmatched: 6. The CDR3 extends over 15 amino acids. Looked up from germline, CDR1 is SGHAT and CDR2 is FQNNGV. CDR3 sequence reads: CASSLVGSGGETQYF. The DNA of the CDR3 is TGTGCCAGCAGCTTAGTTGGGTCAGGGGGCGAGACCCAGTACTTC.

The rearrangement uses TRBV10-2 and TRBJ2-3; perhaps TRBD2 as D (6 bases). This CDR3 region has 14 residues. Germline loops: CDR1 WSHSY, CDR2 SAAADI. Trimming stripped 1 base from V and 11 bases from J, with 16 bases between. The CDR3 loop reads CASSEFLGGTLQYF. The CDR3 DNA follows: TGCGCCAGCAGTGAGTTCTTGGGCGGGACTCTGCAGTATTTT.

This chain connects TRBV7-8 to TRBJ2-7, with 9 positions matching TRBD2. The V and J ends lost 5 bases and 0 bases, in that order; junction bases with no gene match: 8. There are 16 residues in the CDR3. From germline, CDR1 is SGHVS and CDR2 FQNEAQ. The CDR3 DNA sequence: TGTGCCAGCAGCCGGACTAGCGTTCTCAGCTCCTACGAGCAGTACTTC. It encodes CASSRTSVLSSYEQYF. Filled out from reference TRBV7-8 and TRBJ2-7, the complete variable domain reads GAGVSQSPRYKVAKRGQDVALRCDPISGHVSLFWYQQALGQGPEFLTYFQNEAQLDKSGLPSDRFFAERPEGSVSTLKIQRTQQEDSAVYLCASSRTSVLSSYEQYFGPGTRLTVT.

This rearrangement joins TRBV25-1 to TRBJ1-1, with D tentatively TRBD1 (5 bases). Germline lookup yields CDR1 MGHDK and CDR2 SYGVNS. This CDR3 contains 16 residues. The V end lost 3 bases, the J end lost 3 bases, and 17 bases lay between the germline ends. This CDR3 reads CASSDGRPWGDTEAFF. The DNA for the CDR3 is TGTGCCAGCAGTGATGGCCGGCCTTGGGGGGACACTGAAGCTTTCTTT.

The J gene is TRBJ2-2, the V gene TRBV19; the D gene is possibly TRBD1 (6 bases). CDR1 is LNHDA and CDR2 is SQIVND in the germline V gene (reference sequence). V was pared by 5 bases and J by 7 bases, with 14 bases between. The CDR3 runs 14 residues. CDR3 protein: CASSLIQGHGELFF. CDR3 DNA: TGTGCCAGTAGTTTGATACAGGGTCACGGGGAGCTGTTTTTT.

The V and J genes are TRBV6-1 and TRBJ2-7, with a tentative D call TRBD2 (6 bases). This CDR3 has 15 amino acids. V dropped 1 base and J dropped 4 bases, with 14 bases sitting between them. The V gene's germline CDR1 is MNHNS and CDR2 SASEGT. In DNA, the CDR3 is TGTGCCAGCAGTGAAGGGTCGGGAGTGGGGTACGAGCAGTACTTC. Its protein is CASSEGSGVGYEQYF.

This sequence joins TRBV19 and TRBJ2-1; 12 bases agree with TRBD2. CDR1 and CDR2 from the germline V gene are LNHDA and SQIVND (reference sequence). Germline trimming cut 8 bases from V and 6 bases from J; bases unmatched to any gene: 11. This CDR3 is 16 amino acids long. CDR3 region: CASPPHTSGGINEQFF. DNA for the CDR3: TGTGCCAGTCCACCACATACTAGCGGGGGGATCAATGAGCAGTTCTTC. Drawing the rest from reference TRBV19 and TRBJ2-1, the complete variable domain is DGGITQSPKYLFRKEGQNVTLSCEQNLNHDAMYWYRQDPGQGLRLIYYSQIVNDFQKGDIAEGYSVSREKKESFPLTVTSAQKNPTAFYLCASPPHTSGGINEQFFGPGTRLTVL.

The gene calls are TRBV7-9 and TRBJ1-4; D is unclear. The CDR3 is made up of 15 amino acids. V lost 2 bases to trimming and J lost 11 bases, with 18 bases between them. Germline lookup yields CDR1 SEHNR and CDR2 FQNEAQ (reference sequence). The DNA for the CDR3 is TGTGCCAGCAGCTTATCGGCGGGAAATGGAAAGAAACTGTTTTTT. This gives the protein CASSLSAGNGKKLFF.

This clone was seen a single time. This chain connects TRBV11-1 to TRBJ2-5; 11 positions match TRBD2. Germline loops: CDR1 SGHAT, CDR2 FQDESV (reference sequence). The CDR3 extends over 14 amino acids. The V and J ends lost 5 bases and 7 bases, in that order; junction bases with no gene match: 6. In DNA, the CDR3 is TGTGCCAGCAGCCGTAGCGGGGGGGCCACGACCCAGTACTTC. Its translation: CASSRSGGATTQYF.

This chain connects TRBV5-1 to TRBJ1-1, with 7 bases that match TRBD1. The ends lost 3 bases at V and 8 bases at J; junction bases unmatched: 7. Germline CDR1 reads SGHRS; CDR2 reads YFSETQ. The CDR3 spans 13 residues. The CDR3 is CASSWLTGREAFF. DNA of the CDR3: TGCGCCAGCAGCTGGCTGACAGGGCGCGAAGCTTTCTTT.

The chain recombines TRBV5-6 with TRBJ1-1, with D perhaps matching TRBD1 (6 bases). Germline-derived CDR1 and CDR2 are SGHDT and YYEEEE. Trimming left V 2 bases short and J 1 base short, with 18 bases between. The CDR3 has 17 amino acids. For the CDR3, the DNA is TGTGCCAGCAGCTTACCGGGACACCCAAAGGGGAACACTGAAGCTTTCTTT. It encodes CASSLPGHPKGNTEAFF.

J is TRBJ1-1 and V is TRBV6-5; TRBD1 agrees at 11 bases. CDR3 length: 15 residues. V lost 5 bases to trimming and J lost 6 bases; unmatched junction nucleotides: 8. Per the germline V gene, CDR1 is MNHEY and CDR2 is SVGAGI. CDR3 residues: CASSSSGQGVSEAFF. The CDR3 coding sequence is TGTGCCAGCAGTAGCTCGGGACAGGGGGTCTCTGAAGCTTTCTTT.

This clone was seen more than once but under ten times. The chain is built from TRBV7-2 and TRBJ2-7, with D maybe TRBD1 (7 bases). Germline V gene lookup returns CDR1 SGHTA and CDR2 FQGNSA. CDR3 size: 15 residues. Trimming removed 1 base at V and 3 bases at J, with 13 bases between. The CDR3 spells CASSLEARGVYEQYF. CDR3 bases: TGTGCCAGCAGCTTAGAGGCCAGGGGGGTCTACGAGCAGTACTTC.

This chain uses TRBV30 with TRBJ1-4, with 8 bases lining up with TRBD1. CDR3 size: 14 residues. CDR1 GTSNPN and CDR2 SVGIG come from the germline V gene (reference sequence). Trimming took 1 base from V and 5 from J; bases not matched to a gene: 3. The CDR3 reads CAWSGGTGNEKLFF. Written as DNA, the CDR3 is TGTGCCTGGAGTGGGGGGACAGGAAATGAAAAACTGTTTTTT.

The chain has TRBV29-1 and TRBJ1-3, with 7 nucleotides matching TRBD1. Per germline, CDR1 SQVTM and CDR2 ANQGSEA. The CDR3 is 13 amino acids. After removal of 7 bases from V and 4 bases from J, the junction contained 7 bases not matched to a gene. In DNA, the CDR3 is TGCAGCGCTAAGACAGGGTCCGGAAACACCATATATTTT. It yields the protein CSAKTGSGNTIYF.

The chain employs TRBV4-2 and TRBJ2-1, with 8 positions matching TRBD1. Losses at the gene ends were 0 bases for V and 2 bases for J; bases not matched to a gene: 6. Looked up from germline, CDR1 is LGHNA and CDR2 is YNFKEQ. The CDR3 covers 17 residues. The CDR3: CASSQDSSRGPYNEQFF. The CDR3 DNA follows: TGTGCCAGCAGCCAAGATTCATCCAGGGGGCCCTACAATGAGCAGTTCTTC.

The gene calls are TRBV4-2 and TRBJ1-1, with D possibly TRBD1 on 5 matching bases. V dropped 1 base and J dropped 1 base, with 13 bases sitting between them. The CDR3 covers 16 residues. The germline CDR1 and CDR2 sequences are LGHNA and YNFKEQ. The CDR3 DNA sequence: TGTGCCAGCAGCCAAGCCCCTACAGGAAAGAACACTGAAGCTTTCTTT. Protein: CASSQAPTGKNTEAFF.